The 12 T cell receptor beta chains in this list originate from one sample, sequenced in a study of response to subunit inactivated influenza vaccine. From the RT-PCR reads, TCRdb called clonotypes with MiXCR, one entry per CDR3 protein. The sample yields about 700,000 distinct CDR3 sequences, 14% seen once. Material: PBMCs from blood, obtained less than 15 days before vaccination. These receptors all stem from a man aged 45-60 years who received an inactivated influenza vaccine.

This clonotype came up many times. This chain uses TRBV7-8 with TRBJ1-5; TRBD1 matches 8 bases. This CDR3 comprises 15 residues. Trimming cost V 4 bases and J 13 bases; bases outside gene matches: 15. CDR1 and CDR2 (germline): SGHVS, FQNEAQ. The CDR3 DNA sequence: TGTGCCAGCAGCTACGGACAAAATTCAGGGGGCCGGCAGCATTTT. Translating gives CASSYGQNSGGRQHF. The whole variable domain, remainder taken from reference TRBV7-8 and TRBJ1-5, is GAGVSQSPRYKVAKRGQDVALRCDPISGHVSLFWYQQALGQGPEFLTYFQNEAQLDKSGLPSDRFFAERPEGSVSTLKIQRTQQEDSAVYLCASSYGQNSGGRQHFGDGTRLSIL.

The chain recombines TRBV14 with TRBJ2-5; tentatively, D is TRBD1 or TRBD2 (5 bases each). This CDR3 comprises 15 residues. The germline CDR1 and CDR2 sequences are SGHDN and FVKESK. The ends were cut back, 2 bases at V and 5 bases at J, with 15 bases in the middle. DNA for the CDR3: TGTGCCAGCAGCCAATGGTATGGGGGAGTGGAGACCCAGTACTTC. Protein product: CASSQWYGGVETQYF.

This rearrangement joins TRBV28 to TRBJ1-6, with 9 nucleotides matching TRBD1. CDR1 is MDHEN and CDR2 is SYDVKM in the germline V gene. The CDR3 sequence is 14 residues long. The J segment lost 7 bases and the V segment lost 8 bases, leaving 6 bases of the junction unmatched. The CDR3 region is CASGEGQGNSPLHF. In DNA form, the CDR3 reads TGTGCCAGCGGAGAAGGACAGGGGAATTCACCCCTCCACTTT.

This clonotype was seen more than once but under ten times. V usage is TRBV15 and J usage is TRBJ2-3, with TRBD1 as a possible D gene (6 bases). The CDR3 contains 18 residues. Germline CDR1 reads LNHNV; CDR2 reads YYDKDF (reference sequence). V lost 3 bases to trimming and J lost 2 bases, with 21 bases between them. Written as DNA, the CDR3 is TGTGCCACCAGCAGGATACCGGGACACAAAAAGCACACAGATACGCAGTATTTT. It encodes CATSRIPGHKKHTDTQYF. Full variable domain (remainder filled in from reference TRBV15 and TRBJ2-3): DAMVIQNPRYQVTQFGKPVTLSCSQTLNHNVMYWYQQKSSQAPKLLFHYYDKDFNNEADTPDNFQSRRPNTSFCFLDIRSPGLGDTAMYLCATSRIPGHKKHTDTQYFGPGTRLTVL.

The CDR3 sequence: CASSQTSGGAGETQYF. CDR3 coding DNA: TGTGCCAGCAGCCAGACTAGCGGGGGGGCCGGGGAGACCCAGTACTTC. V and J are TRBV7-2 and TRBJ2-5; 14 bases line up with TRBD2. Germline lookup yields CDR1 SGHTA and CDR2 FQGNSA. Germline trimming cut 5 bases from V and 5 bases from J; bases unmatched to any gene: 7. The CDR3 is made up of 16 amino acids.

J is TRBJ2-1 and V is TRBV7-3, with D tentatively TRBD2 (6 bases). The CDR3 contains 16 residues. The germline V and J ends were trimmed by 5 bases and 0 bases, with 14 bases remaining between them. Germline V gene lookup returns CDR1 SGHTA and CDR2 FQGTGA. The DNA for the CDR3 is TGTGCCAGCAGCGCTGAGCGGGTAAGCTCCTACAATGAGCAGTTCTTC. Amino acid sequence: CASSAERVSSYNEQFF.

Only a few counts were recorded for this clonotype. The CDR3: CSVELGTGGAAYNEQFF. The CDR3 nucleotides read TGCAGCGTTGAGCTTGGGACAGGGGGGGCTGCCTACAATGAGCAGTTCTTC. The V and J genes are TRBV29-1 and TRBJ2-1; 11 nucleotides align to TRBD1. CDR3 size: 17 residues. Germline CDR1 is SQVTM and CDR2 is ANQGSEA. The V gene end was trimmed by 3 bases and the J gene end by 2 bases; junction bases not matched to a gene: 9.

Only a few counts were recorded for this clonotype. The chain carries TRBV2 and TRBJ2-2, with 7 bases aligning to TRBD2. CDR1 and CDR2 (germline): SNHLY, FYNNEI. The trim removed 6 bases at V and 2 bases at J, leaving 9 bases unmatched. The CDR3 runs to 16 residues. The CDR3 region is CASRGPSGYNTGELFF. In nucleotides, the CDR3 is TGTGCCAGCAGGGGGCCTAGCGGATACAACACCGGGGAGCTGTTTTTT.

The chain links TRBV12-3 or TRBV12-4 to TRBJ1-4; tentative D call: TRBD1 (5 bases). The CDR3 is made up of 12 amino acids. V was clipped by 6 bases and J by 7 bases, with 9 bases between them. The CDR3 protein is CASRGDSEKLFF. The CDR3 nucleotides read TGTGCCAGCAGGGGCGACAGTGAAAAACTGTTTTTT.

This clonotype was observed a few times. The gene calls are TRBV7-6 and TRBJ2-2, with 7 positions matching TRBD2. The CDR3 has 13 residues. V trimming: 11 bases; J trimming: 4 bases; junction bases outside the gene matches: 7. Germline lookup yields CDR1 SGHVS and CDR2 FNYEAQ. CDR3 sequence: CAGREYSTGELFF. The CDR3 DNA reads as TGTGCCGGGAGGGAGTACAGCACCGGGGAGCTGTTTTTT.

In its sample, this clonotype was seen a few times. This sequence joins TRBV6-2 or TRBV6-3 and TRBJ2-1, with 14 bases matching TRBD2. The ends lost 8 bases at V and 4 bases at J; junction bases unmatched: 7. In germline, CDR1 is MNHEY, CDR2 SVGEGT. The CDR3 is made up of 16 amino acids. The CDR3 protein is CASGGRTSGRYNEQFF. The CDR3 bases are TGTGCCAGCGGGGGACGGACTAGCGGGAGGTACAATGAGCAGTTCTTC.

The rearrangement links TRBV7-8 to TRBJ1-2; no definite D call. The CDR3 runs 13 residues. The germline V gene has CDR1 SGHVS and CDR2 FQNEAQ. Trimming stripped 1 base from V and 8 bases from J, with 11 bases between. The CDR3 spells CASSLVSRAGYTF. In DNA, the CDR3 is TGTGCCAGCAGCTTAGTGTCAAGGGCCGGCTACACCTTC.